The rows below give T cell receptor beta chains drawn from one sample of a study of T cells after yellow fever vaccination. Each CDR3 protein is one row after TCRdb ran MiXCR on the 5' RACE reads. Here the sample spans some 160,000 distinct CDR3 sequences, roughly 8.8% being singletons. The input for sequencing was CD8+ T cells sorted from PBMCs, taken 45 days after the yellow fever booster vaccination. Receptors originate from a man between 18 and 29 years old who received the YFV17D yellow fever vaccine. Each CDR3 is given with its conserved first and last residue. The D gene is left open where the match is weak. Clone size is not always given. Where it is, it says once, few, many or a class for expanded clones.

V: TRBV12-5
size: NA
D: NA
J: TRBJ2-6
DNA: TGTGCTAGTGGTTTGCCCCTCTTCGCCGGCTCTGGGGCCAACGTCCTGACTTTC
CDR3: CASGLPLFAGSGANVLTF

V: TRBV21-1
size: few
D: NA
J: TRBJ2-4
DNA: TGTGCCAGCAGCGCGATCGGGGGGCCGGGACAGCTCATTGGTCGTGACAAAAACATTCAGTACTTC
CDR3: CASSAIGGPGQLIGRDKNIQYF

V: TRBV27
size: few
D: NA
J: TRBJ2-1
DNA: TGTGCCAGCAGTTTAACATACAACTACAATGAGCAGTTCTTC
CDR3: CASSLTYNYNEQFF

V: TRBV20-1
size: NA
D: TRBD2
J: TRBJ2-3
DNA: TGCAGTGCGCCTTCAGTGGCGGGACTAGCGGGGGGTCAGGTCTTTGATACGCAGTATTTT
CDR3: CSAPSVAGLAGGQVFDTQYF

V: TRBV7-6
size: NA
D: NA
J: TRBJ2-5
DNA: TGTGCCAGCAGCTTAGGCCCTGCAGGGCAGGGGAGGGAGACCCAGTACTTC
CDR3: CASSLGPAGQGRETQYF

V: TRBV20-1
size: NA
D: TRBD2
J: TRBJ2-3
DNA: TGCAGTGCTAGAGATTTTAAGGATAGCGGGGGGACAGATACGCAGTATTTT
CDR3: CSARDFKDSGGTDTQYF

V: TRBV29-1
size: NA
D: NA
J: TRBJ2-1
DNA: TGCAGCGTTGGCGACCGACACAATGAGCAGTTCTTC
CDR3: CSVGDRHNEQFF

V: TRBV12-3/TRBV12-4
size: NA
D: NA
J: TRBJ2-2
DNA: TGTGCCAGCAGGTTCCGTGTGAACACCGGGGTGCTGTTTTTT
CDR3: CASRFRVNTGVLFF

V: TRBV29-1
size: NA
D: NA
J: TRBJ2-3
DNA: TGCAGCGTTCTCGAGGTAACGCAGTATTTT
CDR3: CSVLEVTQYF

V: TRBV27
size: NA
D: TRBD2
J: TRBJ2-5
DNA: TGTGCCAGCAGTTTAGTGTTGGCTAGCGGGGCGGAGACCCAGTACTTC
CDR3: CASSLVLASGAETQYF

V: TRBV20-1
size: NA
D: TRBD1
J: TRBJ1-6
DNA: TGCAGTGCTAGTTCGGGACAGGGGGCTTCACCCCTCCACTTT
CDR3: CSASSGQGASPLHF

V: TRBV29-1
size: many
D: NA
J: TRBJ1-1
DNA: TGCAGCGTTGAGGGAACAGAGAACACTGAAGCTTTCTTT
CDR3: CSVEGTENTEAFF

V: TRBV21-1
size: NA
D: NA
J: TRBJ2-7
DNA: TGTGCCAGCAGCAAAGAAGCCGGACCCTGCAATTGGGAATACGAGCAGTACTTC
CDR3: CASSKEAGPCNWEYEQYF

V: TRBV4-1
size: NA
D: NA
J: TRBJ1-1
DNA: TGCGCCAGCAGCCAAGCCAGGGCAGCGAACACTGAAGCTTTCTTT
CDR3: CASSQARAANTEAFF

V: TRBV7-2
size: many
D: TRBD2
J: TRBJ2-3
DNA: TGTGCCAGCAGCTCGCAGGCAGCGGGGGGCCCCACAGATACGCAGTATTTT
CDR3: CASSSQAAGGPTDTQYF

V: TRBV5-1
size: few
D: NA
J: TRBJ2-2
DNA: TGCGCCAGCAGCTTGGCGGGGAGGAGGACCGGGGAGCTGTTTTTT
CDR3: CASSLAGRRTGELFF

V: TRBV5-5
size: NA
D: NA
J: TRBJ1-5
DNA: TGTGCCAGCAGTTACGAGGGGCCAAGCAATCAGCCCCAGCATTTT
CDR3: CASSYEGPSNQPQHF

V: TRBV5-1
size: NA
D: NA
J: TRBJ1-2
DNA: TGCGCCAGCAAGCCTACCTCGGGACACTTCGTCTATGGCTACACCTTC
CDR3: CASKPTSGHFVYGYTF

V: TRBV7-9
size: NA
D: NA
J: TRBJ1-5
DNA: TGTGCCAGCAGCGACGGGCAGGGAGGCAATCAGCCCCAGCATTTT
CDR3: CASSDGQGGNQPQHF

V: TRBV5-1
size: many
D: NA
J: TRBJ2-2
DNA: TGCGCCAGCAGTACTACGGGCTCCGGGGAGCTGTTTTTT
CDR3: CASSTTGSGELFF

V: TRBV7-6
size: many
D: NA
J: TRBJ1-5
DNA: TGTGCCAGCAGCCCTAGAGGCCAGCCCCAGCATTTT
CDR3: CASSPRGQPQHF

V: TRBV20-1
size: NA
D: NA
J: TRBJ2-4
DNA: TGCGGAGAAAACGTCGGTGAAAACATTCAGTACTTC
CDR3: CGENVGENIQYF

V: TRBV7-6
size: few
D: NA
J: TRBJ1-1
DNA: TGTGCCAGCAGCGCAACCGGGACTGACGAAGCTTTCTTT
CDR3: CASSATGTDEAFF

V: TRBV5-1
size: NA
D: NA
J: TRBJ2-3
DNA: TGCGCCAGCAGCTTGGCACGGACATCCACAGATACGCAGTATTTT
CDR3: CASSLARTSTDTQYF

V: TRBV6-4
size: once
D: NA
J: TRBJ2-3
DNA: TGTGCCAGCCCAGGGCCGGCCCCAGCTCCCGAAGCGCCAGATACGCAGTATTTT
CDR3: CASPGPAPAPEAPDTQYF

V: TRBV4-1
size: many
D: NA
J: TRBJ2-3
DNA: TGCGCCAGCAGCCAAGCCCCCGGTCCAGATACGCAGTATTTT
CDR3: CASSQAPGPDTQYF

V: TRBV5-1
size: NA
D: TRBD1
J: TRBJ1-5
DNA: TGCGCCAGCAGCTCCACAGGGGCGGGTCAGCCCCAGCATTTT
CDR3: CASSSTGAGQPQHF

V: TRBV4-3
size: few
D: TRBD2
J: TRBJ2-7
DNA: TGCGCCAGCAGCCCGAGGGAGGGTTCGCCCTACGAGCAGTACTTC
CDR3: CASSPREGSPYEQYF

V: TRBV6-6
size: few
D: NA
J: TRBJ2-3
DNA: TGTGCCAGCAAAACCCAAGACAGCCGCACAGATACGCAGTATTTT
CDR3: CASKTQDSRTDTQYF

V: TRBV19
size: NA
D: TRBD2
J: TRBJ2-1
DNA: TGTGCCAGTAGTATCGGCTCTAGCGGGGGGGTCCTCAATGAGCAGTTCTTC
CDR3: CASSIGSSGGVLNEQFF

V: TRBV5-5
size: few
D: NA
J: TRBJ1-2
DNA: TGTGCCAGCAGCTTGCCCTGGAGTGGCTACACCTTC
CDR3: CASSLPWSGYTF

V: TRBV4-1
size: many
D: NA
J: TRBJ2-7
DNA: TGCGCCAGCAGCCCCCCTGGATTTTCCTACGAGCAGTACTTC
CDR3: CASSPPGFSYEQYF

V: TRBV3-1
size: few
D: TRBD2
J: TRBJ2-7
DNA: TGTGCCAGCAGCCAGGGGGTTAGCGGGGCCTACGAGCAGTACTTC
CDR3: CASSQGVSGAYEQYF

V: TRBV6-5
size: NA
D: NA
J: TRBJ1-4
DNA: TGTGCCAGCAGTTACCGGACAACCATTGAAAAACTGTTTTTT
CDR3: CASSYRTTIEKLFF

V: TRBV6-2/TRBV6-3
size: few
D: NA
J: TRBJ2-3
DNA: TGTGCCAGCAGTTACTCGGACAGAGTCACAGATACGCAGTATTTT
CDR3: CASSYSDRVTDTQYF

V: TRBV6-5
size: many
D: NA
J: TRBJ1-1
DNA: TGTGCCAGCAGTTTGGGGTCACTCACTGAAGCTTTCTTT
CDR3: CASSLGSLTEAFF

V: TRBV12-3/TRBV12-4
size: NA
D: NA
J: TRBJ2-2
DNA: TGTGCCACCTTCGGTCTAAACACCGGGGAGCTGTTTTTT
CDR3: CATFGLNTGELFF

V: TRBV9
size: few
D: NA
J: TRBJ1-5
DNA: TGTGCCAGCAGCGCAGAGGGGAACGATCAGCCCCAGCATTTT
CDR3: CASSAEGNDQPQHF